This TCR beta chain was retrieved from a study of immune characterization of retroperitoneal liposarcoma. Per the germline V gene, CDR1 is SGHTA and CDR2 is FQGNSA. This CDR3 is built from 14 residues. Details on this clonotype: A single base separates this from a much larger clone, so it may be a read error.

TCRdb re-analysed the PCR reads in MiXCR, keeping a single row per CDR3 protein. The sample includes approximately 9,700 distinct CDR3 sequences, around 28% of them seen just once. The chain combines TRBV7-2 with TRBJ2-1; D possibly corresponds to TRBD2 (7 bases). The TCR was taken from a male donor with retroperitoneal liposarcoma. Sequencing was carried out using tumor tissue. In DNA, the CDR3 is TGTGCCAACAGCTTAGCTGCGGGGGCTAATGAGCAGTTCTTC. Translation: CANSLAAGANEQFF. The full variable domain, its missing parts supplied by reference TRBV7-2 and TRBJ2-1, is GAGVSQSPSNKVTEKGKDVELRCDPISGHTALYWYRQSLGQGLEFLIYFQGNSAPDKSGLPSDRFSAERTGGSVSTLTIQRTQQEDSAVYLCANSLAAGANEQFFGPGTRLTVL.